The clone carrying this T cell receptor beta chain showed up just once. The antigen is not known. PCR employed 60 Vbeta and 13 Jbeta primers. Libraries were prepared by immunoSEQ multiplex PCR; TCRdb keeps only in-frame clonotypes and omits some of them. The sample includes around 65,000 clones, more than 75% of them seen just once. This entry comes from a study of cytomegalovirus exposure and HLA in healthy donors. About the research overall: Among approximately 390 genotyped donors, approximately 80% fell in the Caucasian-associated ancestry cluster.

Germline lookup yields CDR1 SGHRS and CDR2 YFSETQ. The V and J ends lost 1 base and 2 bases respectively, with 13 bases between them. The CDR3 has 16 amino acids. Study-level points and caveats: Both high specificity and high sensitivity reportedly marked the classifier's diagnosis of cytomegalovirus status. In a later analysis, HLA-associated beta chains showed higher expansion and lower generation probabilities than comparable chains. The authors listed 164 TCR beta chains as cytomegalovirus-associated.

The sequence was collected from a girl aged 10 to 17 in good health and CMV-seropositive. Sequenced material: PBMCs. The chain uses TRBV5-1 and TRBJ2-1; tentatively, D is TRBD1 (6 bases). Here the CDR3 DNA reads TGCGCCAGCAGCTTGAACGTGCAGGGGCCCTACAATGAGCAGTTCTTC. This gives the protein CASSLNVQGPYNEQFF.